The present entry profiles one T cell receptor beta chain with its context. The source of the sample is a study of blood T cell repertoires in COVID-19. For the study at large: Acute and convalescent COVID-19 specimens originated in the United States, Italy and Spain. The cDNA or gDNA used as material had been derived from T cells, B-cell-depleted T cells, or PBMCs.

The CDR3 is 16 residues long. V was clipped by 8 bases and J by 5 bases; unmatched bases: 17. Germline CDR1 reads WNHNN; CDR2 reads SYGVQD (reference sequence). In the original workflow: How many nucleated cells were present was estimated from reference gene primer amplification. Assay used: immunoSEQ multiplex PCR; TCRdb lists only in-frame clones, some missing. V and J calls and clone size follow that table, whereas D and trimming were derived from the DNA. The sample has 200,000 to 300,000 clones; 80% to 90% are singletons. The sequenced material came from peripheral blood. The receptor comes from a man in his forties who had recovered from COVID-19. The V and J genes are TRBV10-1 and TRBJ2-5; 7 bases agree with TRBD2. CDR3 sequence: CASSERRGRVPETQYF. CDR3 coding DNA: TGCGCCAGCTCCGAGCGTCGCGGGAGAGTACCGGAGACCCAGTACTTC.